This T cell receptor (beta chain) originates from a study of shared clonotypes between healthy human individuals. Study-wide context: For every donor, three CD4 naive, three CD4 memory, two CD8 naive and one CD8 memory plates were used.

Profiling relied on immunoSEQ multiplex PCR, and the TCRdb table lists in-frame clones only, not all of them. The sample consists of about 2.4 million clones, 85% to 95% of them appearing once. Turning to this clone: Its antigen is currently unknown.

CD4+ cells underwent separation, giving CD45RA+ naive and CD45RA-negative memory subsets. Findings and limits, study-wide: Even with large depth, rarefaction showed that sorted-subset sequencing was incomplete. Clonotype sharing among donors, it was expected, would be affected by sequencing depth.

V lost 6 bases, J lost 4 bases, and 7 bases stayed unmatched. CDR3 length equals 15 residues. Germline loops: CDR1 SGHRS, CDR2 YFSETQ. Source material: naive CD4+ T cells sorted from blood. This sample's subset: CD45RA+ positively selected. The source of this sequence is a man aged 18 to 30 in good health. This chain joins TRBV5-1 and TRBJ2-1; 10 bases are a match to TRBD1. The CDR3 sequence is CASTTGDRGYNEQFF. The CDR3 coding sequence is TGCGCCAGCACCACCGGGGACAGGGGTTACAATGAGCAGTTCTTC.